This T cell receptor (beta chain) was observed in a study of T cell changes during pregnancy in multiple sclerosis. Using immunoSEQ multiplex PCR, the repertoire was profiled, and TCRdb retains in-frame clones only, with some absent. The sample gives tens of thousands of clones, roughly nine tenths of which show up once; under 5% is in the top ten. V shed 5 bases and J 1 base; nucleotides not matched to a gene: 5. The V gene's germline CDR1 is SGHTA and CDR2 FQGNSA. The CDR3 runs 15 residues. This chain uses TRBV7-2 with TRBJ1-2; 9 nucleotides agree with TRBD1. This TCR derives from a female donor in good health, enrolled as a control in a pregnancy study. Sequenced here: peripheral blood, sampled in the first trimester of pregnancy. CDR3 bases: TGTGCCAGCAGCCCCCGGACAGGGGTTAACTATGGCTACACCTTC. Translated: CASSPRTGVNYGYTF.